These 25 T cell receptor beta chains were sequenced from one sample in a study of a mutant IDH1 vaccine in newly diagnosed glioma. This table comes from immunoSEQ multiplex PCR, and its TCRdb copy is limited to in-frame clones, with some not included. The repertoire consists of roughly 54,000 clones, with 70% to 90% occurring once and the leading ten covering 3% to 4%. Noted time point: week 5, during vaccination. Vaccination comprised doses that each held 300 ug of mutant IDH1 20-mer peptide, plus topical imiquimod. For these TCRs, the target antigens are not known. Sequencing was performed on PBMCs, taken from a glioma patient whose treatment included an IDH1 peptide vaccine. These receptors came from a man aged 25 to 40 with glioma.

The V and J genes are TRBV28 and TRBJ1-2; 7 nucleotides agree with TRBD1. Germline CDR1 and CDR2: MDHEN and SYDVKM. The CDR3 has 14 amino acids. J gave up 8 bases and V 3 bases, and 9 bases lay outside the gene matches. CDR3 residues: CASSLPGQYTGYTF. CDR3 bases: TGTGCCAGCAGTTTGCCGGGACAGTATACGGGCTACACCTTC.

The chain joins TRBV2 to TRBJ1-2, with D possibly being TRBD1 (5 bases). CDR1 SNHLY and CDR2 FYNNEI come from the germline V gene. The V and J ends lost 2 bases and 9 bases respectively, with 16 bases between them. The CDR3 length is 14 residues. CDR3 protein: CASSESGAPESYTF. The CDR3 DNA follows: TGTGCCAGCAGTGAAAGTGGGGCCCCAGAGAGCTACACCTTC.

J is TRBJ1-1 and V is TRBV7-2, with D possibly matching TRBD1 (5 bases). This CDR3 region has 13 residues. Trimming took off 0 bases at V and 5 bases at J, with 7 bases between the two ends. Germline CDR1 is SGHTA and CDR2 is FQGNSA. CDR3 amino acids: CASSLAWGTEAFF. The DNA of the CDR3 is TGTGCCAGCAGCTTAGCTTGGGGGACTGAAGCTTTCTTT. The full variable domain, completed using reference TRBV7-2 and TRBJ1-1, is GAGVSQSPSNKVTEKGKDVELRCDPISGHTALYWYRQSLGQGLEFLIYFQGNSAPDKSGLPSDRFSAERTGGSVSTLTIQRTQQEDSAVYLCASSLAWGTEAFFGQGTRLTVV.

The CDR3 loop reads CASSLGGALNYGYTF. Written as DNA, the CDR3 is TGCGCCAGCAGCTTGGGGGGGGCGCTTAACTATGGCTACACCTTC. V and J are TRBV5-1 and TRBJ1-2; a possible D gene is TRBD1 (6 bases). Germline values: CDR1 SGHRS, CDR2 YFSETQ. This CDR3 comprises 15 residues. V was clipped by 0 bases and J by 1 base, with 10 bases between them.

The chain couples TRBV7-9 to TRBJ2-2; the match to TRBD1 covers 8 bases. Germline-derived CDR1 and CDR2 are SEHNR and FQNEAQ (reference sequence). The CDR3 contains 17 residues. V dropped 4 bases and J dropped 1; count of bases not matched to a gene: 8. CDR3 loop: CASSYSPGQVNTGELFF. The CDR3, as DNA: TGTGCCAGCAGCTACTCACCGGGACAGGTGAACACCGGGGAGCTGTTTTTT.

The V gene is TRBV19, the J gene TRBJ2-6; 8 positions match TRBD2. The germline V gene has CDR1 LNHDA and CDR2 SQIVND (reference sequence). This CDR3 is built from 15 residues. V was clipped by 7 bases and J by 2 bases; unmatched bases: 4. CDR3 in amino acids: CASTIGRAGANVLTF. The CDR3 DNA reads TGTGCCAGTACCATCGGGAGGGCTGGGGCCAACGTCCTGACTTTC.

The chain is built from TRBV7-9 and TRBJ2-3, with unresolved D. Looked up from germline, CDR1 is SEHNR and CDR2 is FQNEAQ (reference sequence). This CDR3 contains 13 residues. Between the trimmed V and J ends, which lost 1 base and 6 bases, there was a span of 8 bases. Here the CDR3 reads CASSLVTQDTQYF. CDR3 nucleotides: TGTGCCAGCAGCTTAGTAACTCAGGATACGCAGTATTTT.

The chain uses TRBV29-1 and TRBJ1-5; D remains unclear. Germline V CDR1 and CDR2: SQVTM, ANQGSEA. The CDR3 loop spans 13 amino acids. Trimming removed 2 bases at V and 1 base at J, with 6 bases between. The CDR3 sequence: CSVEWGSNQPQHF. In DNA form, the CDR3 reads TGCAGCGTTGAATGGGGAAGCAATCAGCCCCAGCATTTT.

This rearrangement joins TRBV6-6 to TRBJ1-3; TRBD1 might be the D (6 bases). Germline V lookup: CDR1 MNHNY, CDR2 SVGAGI (reference sequence). V was shortened by 2 bases and J by 2 bases, with 10 bases between the two germline ends. The CDR3 extends over 15 amino acids. The CDR3 loop reads CASSYGGGAGNTIYF. The DNA for the CDR3 is TGTGCCAGCAGTTACGGAGGGGGAGCTGGAAACACCATATATTTT.

This rearrangement joins TRBV13 to TRBJ2-7; 9 positions match TRBD2. The length of the CDR3 is 15 residues. J was trimmed by 4 bases and V by 4 bases; bases with no gene match: 8. CDR1 is PRHDT and CDR2 is FYEKMQ in the germline V gene (reference sequence). The CDR3 loop reads CASSSRLAEKYEQYF. CDR3 nucleotide sequence: TGTGCCAGCAGCTCGCGACTAGCGGAAAAGTACGAGCAGTACTTC.

The chain combines TRBV19 with TRBJ1-5, with 8 nucleotides matching TRBD1. The trim removed 2 bases at V and 4 bases at J, leaving 10 bases unmatched. CDR1 LNHDA and CDR2 SQIVND come from the germline V gene (reference sequence). The CDR3 consists of 17 residues. In DNA, the CDR3 is TGTGCCAGTAGTATATGGACAGGGAGTTTCCGAAATCAGCCCCAGCATTTT. It translates to CASSIWTGSFRNQPQHF.

This clone has just a few counts. The CDR3 here is CASSLILETQYF. The CDR3 DNA reads as TGTGCCAGCAGCTTGATTTTGGAGACCCAGTACTTC. The rearrangement links TRBV5-8 to TRBJ2-5, with D uncertain. This CDR3 has 12 amino acids. V was shortened by 1 base and J by 5 bases, with 6 bases between the two germline ends. Germline-derived CDR1 and CDR2 are SGHTS and YDEGEE.

This clone occurred a few times. V gene TRBV2 combines with J gene TRBJ1-6, with D tentatively TRBD1 (5 bases). The ends were cut back, 10 bases at V and 7 bases at J, with 14 bases in the middle. This CDR3 comprises 13 residues. Germline-derived CDR1 and CDR2 are SNHLY and FYNNEI. The CDR3 bases are TGTGCCATTTACCGGGACGGCAATTCACCCCTCCACTTT. It codes for CAIYRDGNSPLHF.

The rearrangement joins TRBV4-1 to TRBJ2-1; weak D call: TRBD2 (5 bases). Germline V gene lookup returns CDR1 MGHRA and CDR2 YSYEKL. The CDR3 is made up of 15 amino acids. The germline V and J ends were trimmed by 4 bases and 4 bases, with 14 bases remaining between them. The CDR3, as DNA: TGCGCCAGCAGCCCCATAGGGAGTCGTTACAATGAGCAGTTCTTC. Its translation: CASSPIGSRYNEQFF.

The V gene is TRBV27, the J gene TRBJ2-5; D is unresolved. Germline assignment: CDR1 MNHEY and CDR2 SMNVEV (reference sequence). V was shortened by 5 bases and J by 5 bases, with 21 bases between the two germline ends. This CDR3 has 16 amino acids. DNA of the CDR3: TGTGCCAGCAGTAACCGGGCGTTAAGTTCCGGGGAGACCCAGTACTTC. Translated, it gives CASSNRALSSGETQYF.

J is TRBJ2-7 and V is TRBV28, with 8 bases that match TRBD1. This CDR3 comprises 13 residues. V trimming: 5 bases; J trimming: 2 bases; junction bases outside the gene matches: 2. In germline, CDR1 is MDHEN, CDR2 SYDVKM. CDR3 residues: CASSRTGTYEQYF. The CDR3 region has the DNA TGTGCCAGCAGTAGGACAGGGACCTACGAGCAGTACTTC. Combining the CDR3 with reference TRBV28 and TRBJ2-7 gives the whole variable domain DVKVTQSSRYLVKRTGEKVFLECVQDMDHENMFWYRQDPGLGLRLIYFSYDVKMKEKGDIPEGYSVSREKKERFSLILESASTNQTSMYLCASSRTGTYEQYFGPGTRLTVT.

The V and J genes are TRBV5-5 and TRBJ2-2; 7 bases agree with TRBD1. J lost 6 bases, V lost 3 bases, and 11 bases had no gene match. Per the germline V gene, CDR1 is SGHKS and CDR2 is YYEKEE (reference sequence). The CDR3 runs to 16 residues. This chain's CDR3 is CASSSRQGGGPGELFF. The CDR3 DNA reads as TGTGCCAGCAGCTCTAGACAGGGCGGTGGGCCCGGGGAGCTGTTTTTT.

The chain is built from TRBV2 and TRBJ2-5; a possible D gene is TRBD2 (6 bases). Trimming removed 2 bases from V and 3 bases from J, with 16 bases in between. The CDR3 has 16 amino acids. Germline CDR1 SNHLY, CDR2 FYNNEI. The CDR3 DNA reads as TGTGCCAGCAGTGAATCGGGGGTCCCGCCCGAAGAGACCCAGTACTTC. It is translated as CASSESGVPPEETQYF.

The V and J genes are TRBV7-9 and TRBJ2-7; 8 positions agree with TRBD1. This CDR3 has 15 amino acids. V lost 1 base, J lost 4 bases, and 6 bases stayed unmatched. The V gene's germline CDR1 is SEHNR and CDR2 FQNEAQ (reference sequence). The CDR3, as DNA: TGTGCCAGCAGCTTAGTAGGACAGGGTGGGTACGAGCAGTACTTC. It encodes CASSLVGQGGYEQYF. The full variable domain, completed using reference TRBV7-9 and TRBJ2-7, is DTGVSQNPRHKITKRGQNVTFRCDPISEHNRLYWYRQTLGQGPEFLTYFQNEAQLEKSRLLSDRFSAERPKGSFSTLEIQRTEQGDSAMYLCASSLVGQGGYEQYFGPGTRLTVT.

This chain uses TRBV28 with TRBJ1-5; D perhaps matches TRBD1 (5 bases). Trimming removed 2 bases from V and 3 bases from J, with 8 bases in between. CDR3 length: 14 residues. From germline, CDR1 is MDHEN and CDR2 SYDVKM. For the CDR3, the DNA is TGTGCCAGCAGTTTAGTGACAGACAATCAGCCCCAGCATTTT. It specifies CASSLVTDNQPQHF.

The sample holds one count of this clone. The chain carries TRBV9 and TRBJ1-2; 11 nucleotides align to TRBD1. Unmatched junction bases numbered 30, after V lost 4 bases and J lost 7 bases. Germline lookup yields CDR1 SGDLS and CDR2 YYNGEE. The CDR3 is 22 residues long. CDR3 coding DNA: TGTGCCAGCAGCCTTACCGCAGGAGGACAGGGGGCTCTGAGAGCTATCCTGGGTGGCTACACCTTC. The encoded protein is CASSLTAGGQGALRAILGGYTF.

This chain uses TRBV6-5 with TRBJ1-2; D is perhaps TRBD1 (5 bases). Trimming removed 2 bases at V and 4 bases at J, with 17 bases between. Germline V gene lookup returns CDR1 MNHEY and CDR2 SVGAGI. The CDR3 totals 16 residues. CDR3 sequence: CASSYDYRPSVYGYTF. The CDR3 DNA reads TGTGCCAGCAGTTACGATTACAGGCCCAGCGTCTATGGCTACACCTTC.

The CDR3 loop is CASSFAGDYGYTF. The CDR3 DNA reads as TGCGCCAGCAGCTTCGCAGGGGACTATGGCTACACCTTC. The V gene is TRBV5-1, the J gene TRBJ1-2; tentative D call: TRBD1 (6 bases). Trimming stripped 2 bases from V and 3 bases from J, with 8 bases between. Germline-derived CDR1 and CDR2 are SGHRS and YFSETQ. The CDR3 runs 13 residues.

CDR3 sequence (DNA): TGTGCCAGCGGGACACTTTTGGGGGAAAAACTGTTTTTT. This sequence encodes CASGTLLGEKLFF. The chain has TRBV5-5 and TRBJ1-4; a weak D match, TRBD1 (6 bases). Germline V gene lookup returns CDR1 SGHKS and CDR2 YYEKEE (reference sequence). V was shortened by 7 bases and J by 8 bases, with 15 bases between the two germline ends. The CDR3 extends over 13 amino acids.

The rearrangement links TRBV2 to TRBJ1-1; D unresolved. Germline V lookup: CDR1 SNHLY, CDR2 FYNNEI. This CDR3 is built from 13 residues. With 6 bases removed from V and 0 bases from J, the gap between germline ends came to 8 bases. The chain's CDR3 is CASRLLMNTEAFF. DNA for the CDR3: TGTGCCAGCAGACTGCTCATGAACACTGAAGCTTTCTTT. Supplemented by reference TRBV2 and TRBJ1-1, the full variable domain reads EPEVTQTPSHQVTQMGQEVILRCVPISNHLYFYWYRQILGQKVEFLVSFYNNEISEKSEIFDDQFSVERPDGSNFTLKIRSTKLEDSAMYFCASRLLMNTEAFFGQGTRLTVV.